Presented here are 14 T cell receptor beta chains from one specimen sequenced in a study of T cell responses to AZD1222 COVID-19 vaccine. Method: immunoSEQ multiplex PCR; TCRdb's copy keeps in-frame clones and lacks some. The sample yields around 150,000 clones, 90% to 95% seen once. The sample consisted of peripheral blood, taken 28 days after the second AZD1222 dose. These receptors were collected from an adult who received the AZD1222 COVID-19 vaccine.

To note about this clone: Additional DNA sequences in this sample encode the identical CDR3. The genes are TRBV7-2 and TRBJ1-5; no firm D call. This CDR3 is 13 amino acids long. Trimming removed 1 base from V and 3 bases from J, with 4 bases in between. Per germline, CDR1 SGHTA and CDR2 FQGNSA. The CDR3 DNA reads as TGTGCCAGCAGCTTAGGATACAATCAGCCCCAGCATTTT. It yields the protein CASSLGYNQPQHF. Drawing the rest from reference TRBV7-2 and TRBJ1-5, the complete variable domain is GAGVSQSPSNKVTEKGKDVELRCDPISGHTALYWYRQSLGQGLEFLIYFQGNSAPDKSGLPSDRFSAERTGGSVSTLTIQRTQQEDSAVYLCASSLGYNQPQHFGDGTRLSIL.

The chain carries TRBV28 and TRBJ1-3, with D uncertain. Trimming left V 3 bases short and J 4 bases short, with 7 bases between. CDR3 length: 13 residues. Germline CDR1 is MDHEN and CDR2 is SYDVKM. The CDR3 coding sequence is TGTGCCAGCAGTTTGACGTTAGGAAACACCATATATTTT. As protein: CASSLTLGNTIYF. Drawing the rest from reference TRBV28 and TRBJ1-3, the complete variable domain is DVKVTQSSRYLVKRTGEKVFLECVQDMDHENMFWYRQDPGLGLRLIYFSYDVKMKEKGDIPEGYSVSREKKERFSLILESASTNQTSMYLCASSLTLGNTIYFGEGSWLTVV.

The CDR3 loop is CATSRDPGGYNEQFF. The CDR3 DNA reads as TGTGCCACCAGCAGAGATCCCGGCGGATACAATGAGCAGTTCTTC. The V call is TRBV15, the J call TRBJ2-1; no definite D call. This CDR3 is built from 15 residues. V was trimmed by 0 bases and J by 4 bases, leaving 10 bases between them. Germline V CDR1 and CDR2: LNHNV, YYDKDF (reference sequence).

The chain uses TRBV19 and TRBJ1-3; D is unclear. Germline CDR1 is LNHDA and CDR2 is SQIVND (reference sequence). This CDR3 is built from 14 residues. The germline V and J ends were trimmed by 5 bases and 0 bases, with 8 bases remaining between them. For the CDR3, the DNA is TGTGCCAGTAGTGACGACATCTCTGGAAACACCATATATTTT. It specifies CASSDDISGNTIYF.

This sequence joins TRBV28 and TRBJ1-3; TRBD1 is a possible D gene (5 bases). Trimming took off 6 bases at V and 0 bases at J, with 9 bases between the two ends. The CDR3 sequence is 14 residues long. CDR1 and CDR2 from the germline V gene are MDHEN and SYDVKM. CDR3 in amino acids: CASRGTVSGNTIYF. The CDR3 coding sequence is TGTGCCAGCAGGGGGACGGTCTCTGGAAACACCATATATTTT.

The V and J genes are TRBV6-6 and TRBJ1-5, with D perhaps matching TRBD1 (5 bases). Trimming cost V 8 bases and J 3 bases, with 11 bases left between them. Germline lookup yields CDR1 MNHNY and CDR2 SVGAGI (reference sequence). The CDR3 is 13 residues long. The CDR3 DNA is TGTGCCAGCGGCCAGGGATACAATCAGCCCCAGCATTTT. It is translated as CASGQGYNQPQHF.

The genes are TRBV6-5 and TRBJ1-1; D gene unclear. CDR3 length equals 13 residues. V was trimmed by 10 bases and J by 3 bases, leaving 15 bases between them. The germline gives CDR1 MNHEY, CDR2 SVGAGI. CDR3 loop: CATVHPQYTEAFF. The DNA of the CDR3 is TGTGCCACCGTACACCCACAGTACACTGAAGCTTTCTTT.

The chain carries TRBV19 and TRBJ1-2; no definite D call. With 7 bases removed from V and 4 bases from J, the gap between germline ends came to 10 bases. Germline CDR1 and CDR2: LNHDA and SQIVND (reference sequence). The CDR3 runs to 12 residues. The chain's CDR3 is CASIRPPYGYTF. CDR3 DNA sequence: TGTGCCAGTATAAGGCCTCCCTATGGCTACACCTTC.

This sequence joins TRBV11-2 and TRBJ1-6; the D gene is possibly TRBD1 (5 bases). V shed 5 bases and J shed 8 bases, with 10 bases lying between them. Germline CDR1 SGHAT, CDR2 FQNNGV. This CDR3 has 13 residues. CDR3 protein: CASSRDRDSPLHF. The CDR3 DNA is TGTGCCAGCAGCCGGGACCGGGATTCACCCCTCCACTTT.

V is TRBV6-6 and J is TRBJ1-2; 8 bases match TRBD1. V gave up 6 bases and J gave up 10 bases; unmatched junction bases: 7. The CDR3 covers 12 residues. Germline values: CDR1 MNHNY, CDR2 SVGAGI (reference sequence). The CDR3 DNA sequence: TGTGCCAGCAGGAGACAGGGGTATTACTACACCTTC. Its translation is CASRRQGYYYTF.

The J gene is TRBJ2-1, the V gene TRBV5-1; D is undetermined. The CDR3 length is 16 residues. Between the trimmed V and J ends, which lost 0 bases and 2 bases, there was a span of 12 bases. Looked up from germline, CDR1 is SGHRS and CDR2 is YFSETQ. CDR3 protein: CASSLGIQLTYNEQFF. CDR3 nucleotide sequence: TGCGCCAGCAGCTTGGGAATACAGTTAACCTACAATGAGCAGTTCTTC.

This clone was picked up one time. This sequence joins TRBV18 and TRBJ2-3; the match to TRBD2 covers 7 bases. This CDR3 is built from 16 residues. CDR1 is KGHSH and CDR2 is LQKENI in the germline V gene. V shed 1 base and J 1 base; nucleotides not matched to a gene: 5. The CDR3: CASSPRSGVGTDTQYF. The CDR3 DNA sequence: TGTGCCAGCTCACCACGAAGCGGGGTGGGCACAGATACGCAGTATTTT.

The chain combines TRBV3-1 (or the pseudogene TRBV3-2) with TRBJ1-2, with TRBD1 identical over 8 bases. This CDR3 spans 15 amino acids. CDR1 LGHDT and CDR2 YNNKEL come from the germline V gene (reference sequence). Losses at the gene ends were 1 base for V and 5 bases for J; bases not matched to a gene: 6. The CDR3 nucleotides are TGTGCCAGCAGCCAAGGCCCCGGGACAGGATATGGCTACACCTTC. The encoded protein is CASSQGPGTGYGYTF.

The genes are TRBV7-6 and TRBJ2-2; 15 nucleotides line up with TRBD2. CDR1 is SGHVS, CDR2 FNYEAQ, per germline. The CDR3 has 19 amino acids. Unmatched junction bases numbered 7, after V lost 2 bases and J lost 3 bases. DNA of the CDR3: TGTGCCAGCAGCTTACGGACTAGCGGGGGGGCAGGGGACACCGGGGAGCTGTTTTTT. Residues: CASSLRTSGGAGDTGELFF.